Each of the 27 T cell receptor beta chains below was sequenced from the same sample in a study of PD-1 blockade in classical Hodgkin lymphoma. TCRdb's table, derived via immunoSEQ multiplex PCR, lists solely in-frame clones and lacks some. Of 20,000 to 25,000 clones listed, around 94% are singletons. As to time point: newly diagnosed, previously untreated cHL patient sample. The sample was peripheral blood mononuclear cells (PBMCs). All receptors derive from a human donor with classical Hodgkin lymphoma.

This chain connects TRBV6-1 to TRBJ1-5; 9 bases are a match to TRBD1. Trimming took 6 bases from V and 3 from J; bases not matched to a gene: 6. The length of the CDR3 is 15 residues. Germline V gene lookup returns CDR1 MNHNS and CDR2 SASEGT. The chain's CDR3 is CASSPGQGSNQPQHF. DNA of the CDR3: TGTGCCAGCAGCCCGGGACAGGGATCCAATCAGCCCCAGCATTTT.

This chain joins TRBV29-1 and TRBJ2-2; 8 nucleotides align to TRBD1. The CDR3 sequence is 14 residues long. From germline, CDR1 is SQVTM and CDR2 ANQGSEA. V shed 5 bases and J 4 bases; nucleotides not matched to a gene: 6. Written as DNA, the CDR3 is TGCAGCGTTTTGGACAGGGCGTTCACCGGGGAGCTGTTTTTT. Translating gives CSVLDRAFTGELFF.

This clone has just one count. The V and J genes are TRBV19 and TRBJ1-4; no firm D call. Trimming took off 3 bases at V and 5 bases at J, with 13 bases between the two ends. The CDR3 runs 15 residues. Germline assignment: CDR1 LNHDA and CDR2 SQIVND (reference sequence). For the CDR3, the DNA is TGTGCCAGTAGTATCGTAGGATTGGGGAATGAAAAACTGTTTTTT. It codes for CASSIVGLGNEKLFF. The full variable domain, rest sourced from reference TRBV19 and TRBJ1-4, is DGGITQSPKYLFRKEGQNVTLSCEQNLNHDAMYWYRQDPGQGLRLIYYSQIVNDFQKGDIAEGYSVSREKKESFPLTVTSAQKNPTAFYLCASSIVGLGNEKLFFGSGTQLSVL.

The chain couples TRBV27 to TRBJ1-2; 10 bases map to TRBD1. CDR1 and CDR2 from the germline V gene are MNHEY and SMNVEV (reference sequence). This CDR3 has 16 amino acids. Unmatched junction bases numbered 3, after V lost 0 bases and J lost 2 bases. The CDR3: CASSLSRTGGNYGYTF. The DNA of the CDR3 is TGTGCCAGCAGTTTATCTCGGACAGGGGGAAACTATGGCTACACCTTC.

Concerning this clone itself: The same CDR3 also results from other DNA sequences found in this sample. This sequence joins TRBV2 and TRBJ2-7; unclear D gene. The length of the CDR3 is 14 residues. The V end lost 7 bases, the J end lost 0 bases, and 13 bases lay between the germline ends. Per the germline V gene, CDR1 is SNHLY and CDR2 is FYNNEI. The CDR3, as DNA: TGTGCCAGCACCACGGATAGGATCTCCTACGAGCAGTACTTC. The encoded protein is CASTTDRISYEQYF. Full variable domain (remainder filled in from reference TRBV2 and TRBJ2-7): EPEVTQTPSHQVTQMGQEVILRCVPISNHLYFYWYRQILGQKVEFLVSFYNNEISEKSEIFDDQFSVERPDGSNFTLKIRSTKLEDSAMYFCASTTDRISYEQYFGPGTRLTVT.

The chain uses TRBV18 and TRBJ2-2; perhaps TRBD2 as D (6 bases). This CDR3 has 16 amino acids. CDR1 is KGHSH, CDR2 LQKENI, per germline. V was shortened by 3 bases and J by 0 bases, with 11 bases between the two germline ends. The CDR3 loop reads CASSPSRGTNTGELFF. The CDR3, as DNA: TGTGCCAGCTCACCCTCTCGGGGGACGAACACCGGGGAGCTGTTTTTT. The full variable domain, its missing parts supplied by reference TRBV18 and TRBJ2-2, is NAGVMQNPRHLVRRRGQEARLRCSPMKGHSHVYWYRQLPEEGLKFMVYLQKENIIDESGMPKERFSAEFPKEGPSILRIQQVVRGDSAAYFCASSPSRGTNTGELFFGEGSRLTVL.

The CDR3 nucleotides read TGTGCAAGTCGCTTAGAGAGACGGCGGGAGACCCAGTACTTC. This encodes CASRLERRRETQYF. The rearrangement uses TRBV12-2 and TRBJ2-5; the table's D gene call, TRBD2, was not cross checked with the DNA. TRBV12-2 is reported as a pseudogene. The CDR3 covers 14 residues.

The chain recombines TRBV5-6 with TRBJ2-7; D gene uncertain. The germline V gene encodes CDR1 SGHDT and CDR2 YYEEEE. Trimming pared 0 bases from V and 0 bases from J, leaving 10 bases between. The CDR3 has 15 residues. The CDR3 spells CASSLALGFSYEQYF. The CDR3 bases are TGTGCCAGCAGCTTGGCCCTAGGTTTCTCCTACGAGCAGTACTTC. The full variable domain, in which reference TRBV5-6 and TRBJ2-7 provide the parts outside the CDR3, is DAGVTQSPTHLIKTRGQQVTLRCSPKSGHDTVSWYQQALGQGPQFIFQYYEEEERQRGNFPDRFSGHQFPNYSSELNVNALLLGDSALYLCASSLALGFSYEQYFGPGTRLTVT.

This rearrangement joins TRBV7-9 to TRBJ1-1; D is perhaps TRBD1 (5 bases). The CDR3 loop spans 14 amino acids. CDR1 SEHNR and CDR2 FQNEAQ come from the germline V gene (reference sequence). V lost 5 bases and J 0 bases, leaving 10 bases between the germline ends. CDR3: CASSRDGLNTEAFF. The CDR3 nucleotides read TGTGCCAGCAGCCGGGACGGATTGAACACTGAAGCTTTCTTT.

The chain employs TRBV4-2 and TRBJ2-7, with D perhaps given as TRBD1 or TRBD2 (7 bases each). The CDR3 sequence is 16 residues long. Germline lookup yields CDR1 LGHNA and CDR2 YNFKEQ. Trimming removed 0 bases from V and 0 bases from J, with 12 bases in between. DNA of the CDR3: TGTGCCAGCAGCCAAGATCAGGGGGGGGGCTCCTACGAGCAGTACTTC. Its protein product is CASSQDQGGGSYEQYF.

DNA of the CDR3: TGTGCCAGCAGTCGAGGGGGGTCTCAGCGATACAATGAGCAGTTCTTC. Protein product: CASSRGGSQRYNEQFF. This sequence joins TRBV7-9 and TRBJ2-1; D is tentatively TRBD1 or TRBD2 (6 bases each). The CDR3 has 16 residues. Between the trimmed V and J ends, which lost 6 bases and 4 bases, there was a span of 19 bases. The germline gives CDR1 SEHNR, CDR2 FQNEAQ (reference sequence). Full variable domain (rest looked up from reference TRBV7-9 and TRBJ2-1): DTGVSQNPRHKITKRGQNVTFRCDPISEHNRLYWYRQTLGQGPEFLTYFQNEAQLEKSRLLSDRFSAERPKGSFSTLEIQRTEQGDSAMYLCASSRGGSQRYNEQFFGPGTRLTVL.

The chain links TRBV15 to TRBJ1-5; D gene ambiguous. The length of the CDR3 is 15 residues. V was cut by 2 bases and J by 1 base, with 9 bases left in between. Germline V gives CDR1 LNHNV, CDR2 YYDKDF (reference sequence). CDR3: CATSRRQSSNQPQHF. The DNA of the CDR3 is TGTGCCACCAGCAGAAGGCAGTCGAGCAATCAGCCCCAGCATTTT.

The sample holds one count of this clone. This chain uses TRBV6-5 with TRBJ2-1, with 7 nucleotides matching TRBD1. V gave up 5 bases and J gave up 8 bases; unmatched junction bases: 0. The CDR3 length is 11 residues. Germline V gives CDR1 MNHEY, CDR2 SVGAGI. CDR3 nucleotide sequence: TGTGCCAGCAGTACAGGGGATGAGCAGTTCTTC. Residues: CASSTGDEQFF.

The chain is built from TRBV27 and TRBJ1-6, with D unresolved. There are 14 residues in the CDR3. V was cut by 3 bases and J by 7 bases, with 10 bases left in between. In germline, CDR1 is MNHEY, CDR2 SMNVEV (reference sequence). The CDR3 protein is CASSFPSGNSPLHF. The CDR3 DNA sequence: TGTGCCAGCAGTTTCCCCTCGGGGAATTCACCCCTCCACTTT.

The chain uses TRBV28 and TRBJ1-6; D is ambiguous. There are 13 residues in the CDR3. Trimming cost V 7 bases and J 9 bases, with 13 bases left between them. Germline loops: CDR1 MDHEN, CDR2 SYDVKM. The CDR3 region is CASTLGPVSPLHF. The CDR3 region has the DNA TGTGCCAGCACTTTGGGCCCGGTTTCACCCCTCCACTTT.

As for this clone: The sample contains more than one DNA sequence encoding this CDR3. The chain is built from TRBV5-6 and TRBJ1-3, with a possible D match to TRBD1 (5 bases). The CDR3 is made up of 16 amino acids. Germline loops: CDR1 SGHDT, CDR2 YYEEEE. Trimming left V 5 bases short and J 0 bases short, with 15 bases between. In DNA, the CDR3 is TGTGCCAGCAGTTTTAGACAGTCAAGCTCTGGAAACACCATATATTTT. Translation gives CASSFRQSSSGNTIYF.

This clone was seen only a few times. This chain links TRBV27 with TRBJ2-7; 8 bases are shared with TRBD2. This CDR3 is 14 amino acids long. CDR1 MNHEY and CDR2 SMNVEV come from the germline V gene (reference sequence). V shed 4 bases, J shed 3 bases, and the junction held 5 bases outside the gene matches. The CDR3 DNA reads TGTGCCAGCAGTTGGGCTAGCGGGCTCTACGAGCAGTACTTC. Protein product: CASSWASGLYEQYF.

The V and J genes are TRBV19 and TRBJ1-1, with D possibly TRBD1 on 6 matching bases. Per germline, CDR1 LNHDA and CDR2 SQIVND (reference sequence). The V gene lost 6 bases and the J gene lost 4 bases, with 15 bases spanning the gap. This CDR3 is built from 14 residues. The CDR3 coding sequence is TGTGCCAGTAGCGCGGACAGTCTGAGCACTGAAGCTTTCTTT. Amino acids: CASSADSLSTEAFF.

This clone was seen a handful of times. This chain links TRBV6-1 with TRBJ1-5; no definite D call. V was pared by 1 base and J by 4 bases, with 8 bases between. The CDR3 has 14 residues. Looked up from germline, CDR1 is MNHNS and CDR2 is SASEGT. The CDR3 DNA follows: TGTGCCAGCAGTGAAGGGGCGGAAAATCAGCCCCAGCATTTT. Protein sequence: CASSEGAENQPQHF.

V usage is TRBV7-2 and J usage is TRBJ2-2; D gene ambiguous. V dropped 5 bases and J dropped 4 bases, with 8 bases sitting between them. The CDR3 totals 13 residues. Per germline, CDR1 SGHTA and CDR2 FQGNSA. The CDR3 DNA is TGTGCCAGCAGCGCCCAGCCCACCGGGGAGCTGTTTTTT. Translating gives CASSAQPTGELFF.

The gene calls are TRBV30 and TRBJ2-2; 8 bases agree with TRBD1. This CDR3 has 12 residues. CDR1 is GTSNPN, CDR2 SVGIG, per germline (reference sequence). V dropped 4 bases and J dropped 6; count of bases not matched to a gene: 1. The CDR3 bases are TGTGCCTGGACCAGGGGGCCCGGGGAGCTGTTTTTT. Translated, it gives CAWTRGPGELFF. Combining the CDR3 with reference TRBV30 and TRBJ2-2 gives the whole variable domain SQTIHQWPATLVQPVGSPLSLECTVEGTSNPNLYWYRQAAGRGLQLLFYSVGIGQISSEVPQNLSASRPQDRQFILSSKKLLLSDSGFYLCAWTRGPGELFFGEGSRLTVL.

CDR3 in amino acids: CASSIQRGEQFF. The CDR3 coding sequence is TGTGCCAGTAGTATTCAGCGGGGGGAGCAGTTCTTC. The J gene is TRBJ2-1, the V gene TRBV19; 8 bases line up with TRBD2. The junction had 2 bases not matched to a gene; V was cut back by 3 bases and J by 10 bases. This CDR3 comprises 12 residues. CDR1 LNHDA and CDR2 SQIVND come from the germline V gene (reference sequence).

The chain links TRBV5-1 to TRBJ1-5; the D gene is possibly TRBD1 (6 bases). Germline V lookup: CDR1 SGHRS, CDR2 YFSETQ. Trimming stripped 5 bases from V and 1 base from J, with 13 bases between. CDR3 length: 15 amino acids. The CDR3 protein is CASRPTGLSNQPQHF. The CDR3 coding sequence is TGCGCCAGCAGGCCAACAGGGTTAAGCAATCAGCCCCAGCATTTT.

This chain uses TRBV30 with TRBJ2-3, with D perhaps assigned TRBD1 or TRBD2 (5 bases each). The CDR3 runs to 12 residues. Germline assignment: CDR1 GTSNPN and CDR2 SVGIG (reference sequence). Trimming cost V 3 bases and J 5 bases, with 9 bases left between them. CDR3 loop: CAWRRGQDTQYF. CDR3 sequence (DNA): TGTGCCTGGAGACGGGGCCAAGATACGCAGTATTTT.

The genes are TRBV25-1 and TRBJ2-1; perhaps TRBD2 as D (6 bases). The length of the CDR3 is 17 residues. V was shortened by 0 bases and J by 0 bases, with 12 bases between the two germline ends. Germline loops: CDR1 MGHDK, CDR2 SYGVNS. The CDR3, as DNA: TGTGCCAGCAGTGAATATATGGCGGGGTCCTCCTACAATGAGCAGTTCTTC. This encodes CASSEYMAGSSYNEQFF.

The gene calls are TRBV5-1 and TRBJ1-1; D possibly corresponds to TRBD1 (5 bases). Germline loops: CDR1 SGHRS, CDR2 YFSETQ. This CDR3 has 14 amino acids. The V end lost 4 bases, the J end lost 1 base, and 11 bases lay between the germline ends. The CDR3 DNA is TGCGCCAGCAGCCCGCCGGGGCGGAACACTGAAGCTTTCTTT. Translation: CASSPPGRNTEAFF.

The chain carries TRBV19 and TRBJ2-1; 7 bases are shared with TRBD1. The V and J ends lost 5 bases and 0 bases, in that order; junction bases with no gene match: 7. CDR3 size: 16 residues. Germline V gene sequence: CDR1 LNHDA, CDR2 SQIVND (reference sequence). The CDR3 DNA reads as TGTGCCAGTAGTGTCACGACAGGGAGCTCCTACAATGAGCAGTTCTTC. Encoded protein: CASSVTTGSSYNEQFF.